The rows below give T cell receptor beta chains drawn from one sample of a study of T cells in Graves' hyperthyroidism and ophthalmopathy. TCRdb re-derived calls from the multiplex PCR reads in MiXCR, one entry per CDR3 protein. Of about 270,000 distinct CDR3 sequences listed, around 20% were seen once; the top ten hold around two thirds. The sample comprised blood. All receptors derive from a man aged 25 to 40 with Graves' ophthalmopathy. The CDR3 runs from the conserved cysteine through the conserved F or W. A D gene is named only where the DNA matches it firmly. Size is omitted from some rows. Given values are once, few, many or a class for expanded clones.

D: -
V: TRBV5-8
size: few
J: TRBJ1-2
DNA: TGTGCCAGCAGCGTCCAGGGTTTCTATGGCTACACCTTC
CDR3: CASSVQGFYGYTF

D: -
V: TRBV2
size: -
J: TRBJ2-7
DNA: TGTGCCAGCAGCCGGACAGAGAGCTCCTACGAGCAGTACTTC
CDR3: CASSRTESSYEQYF

D: -
V: TRBV28
size: -
J: TRBJ1-5
DNA: TGTGCCAGCAGCGTGACGGGGATTAACAATCAGCCCCAGCATTTT
CDR3: CASSVTGINNQPQHF

D: TRBD1
V: TRBV28
size: -
J: TRBJ2-1
DNA: TGTGCCAGCAAAGAGGAGGGACAGGGCTCCTGCAATGAGCAGTTCTTC
CDR3: CASKEEGQGSCNEQFF

D: TRBD2
V: TRBV20-1
size: -
J: TRBJ2-1
DNA: TGCAGTGCTAGAGGACTAGCGGGAGGGGGGTACAATGAGCAGTTCTTC
CDR3: CSARGLAGGGYNEQFF

D: -
V: TRBV3-1
size: -
J: TRBJ2-7
DNA: TGTGCCAGCAGCCAAGCTGGGGCGGGTGTTTACGAGCAGTACTTC
CDR3: CASSQAGAGVYEQYF

D: -
V: TRBV30
size: -
J: TRBJ1-6
DNA: TGTGCCTGGAGTTACTGGTCCTGGGATTCACCCCTCCACTTT
CDR3: CAWSYWSWDSPLHF

D: -
V: TRBV11-2
size: many
J: TRBJ1-2
DNA: TGTGCCAGCAGCTTAGAGCGACGGGAGGTTCTGTGCTACACCTTC
CDR3: CASSLERREVLCYTF

D: -
V: TRBV12-5
size: few
J: TRBJ1-4
DNA: TGTGCTAGTGGTTTGGTTAGGTCCGAACCGGCTAATGAAAAACTGTTTTTT
CDR3: CASGLVRSEPANEKLFF

D: -
V: TRBV6-2/TRBV6-3
size: few
J: TRBJ2-5
DNA: TGTGCCAGCAGTCCGTGGGAGACCCAGTACTTC
CDR3: CASSPWETQYF

D: TRBD2
V: TRBV28
size: many
J: TRBJ2-7
DNA: TGTGCCAGCAGTTTAGCCGGGAGGCTCCTACTCGAGCAGTACTTC
CDR3: CASSLAGRLLLEQYF

D: TRBD1
V: TRBV28
size: -
J: TRBJ1-1
DNA: TGTGCCAGCAGTCTACAGGGGATTGGAGGCACTGGAGCTTTCTTT
CDR3: CASSLQGIGGTGAFF

D: -
V: TRBV7-9
size: -
J: TRBJ2-3
DNA: TGTGCCACCCCGACCCTCGGCGGTTTTAGCACAGATACGCAGTATTTT
CDR3: CATPTLGGFSTDTQYF

D: TRBD1
V: TRBV7-2
size: few
J: TRBJ2-7
DNA: TGTGCCAGCAGCCCTACCGGGACAGCAGCCTACGAGCAGTACTTC
CDR3: CASSPTGTAAYEQYF

D: TRBD1
V: TRBV20-1
size: few
J: TRBJ2-3
DNA: TGCAGTGCTGCAGACAGGGGCGAAAGCACAGATACGCAGTATTTT
CDR3: CSAADRGESTDTQYF

D: -
V: TRBV29-1
size: -
J: TRBJ2-7
DNA: TGCAGCGTTGTTGGGAACGTATACTACGAGCAGTACTTC
CDR3: CSVVGNVYYEQYF

D: -
V: TRBV9
size: -
J: TRBJ1-2
DNA: TGTGCCAGCAGCGTAGAGGCCCCCGGGTGGGATGGCTACACCTTC
CDR3: CASSVEAPGWDGYTF

D: -
V: TRBV7-3
size: -
J: TRBJ1-3
DNA: TGTGCCAGCAGCACTGACAGAGGAAACACCATATATTTT
CDR3: CASSTDRGNTIYF

D: -
V: TRBV7-9
size: -
J: TRBJ2-7
DNA: TGTGCCAGCAGCTCGGTTACGGGGTCCAGCGAGCAGTACTTC
CDR3: CASSSVTGSSEQYF

D: TRBD1
V: TRBV19
size: -
J: TRBJ1-3
DNA: TGTGCCACCACGACAGGGAATGGAAACACCATATATTTT
CDR3: CATTTGNGNTIYF

D: TRBD2
V: TRBV20-1
size: many
J: TRBJ2-3
DNA: TGCAGTGCTATCATAGCGGGAGGCACAGATACGCAGTATTTT
CDR3: CSAIIAGGTDTQYF

D: TRBD2
V: TRBV10-2
size: few
J: TRBJ2-3
DNA: TGCGCCAGTGCCGGGACTAGCGGCACAGATACGCAGTATTTT
CDR3: CASAGTSGTDTQYF

D: TRBD1
V: TRBV2
size: many
J: TRBJ1-1
DNA: TGTGCCAGCAGCGCAGGGGGGGCGCAGGTGAACACTGAAGCTTTCTTT
CDR3: CASSAGGAQVNTEAFF

D: -
V: TRBV20-1
size: many
J: TRBJ2-7
DNA: TGCAGTGCTAGAGATGTGGCGGCAGGGCGGTACGAGCAGTACTTC
CDR3: CSARDVAAGRYEQYF

D: TRBD1
V: TRBV3-1
size: many
J: TRBJ2-5
DNA: TGTGCCAGCAGCCTGAATGACAGGGGTGCAAAGACCCAGTACTTC
CDR3: CASSLNDRGAKTQYF

D: TRBD2
V: TRBV10-1
size: few
J: TRBJ2-5
DNA: TGCGCCAGCAGTGAGTCGGGCGGGAGACGAGAGACCCAGTACTTC
CDR3: CASSESGGRRETQYF

D: TRBD1
V: TRBV5-1
size: few
J: TRBJ1-1
DNA: TGCGCCAGCAGCTCCCTAGACAGGGGGCAAACTGAAGCTTTCTTT
CDR3: CASSSLDRGQTEAFF

D: -
V: TRBV11-3
size: -
J: TRBJ2-7
DNA: TGTGCCAGCAGCTGGGGGACTTACAACTACGAGCAGTACTTC
CDR3: CASSWGTYNYEQYF

D: TRBD2
V: TRBV6-1
size: -
J: TRBJ2-1
DNA: TGTGCCAGCAAGCCGGGACTAGCCTCTCGTGAGCAGTTCTTC
CDR3: CASKPGLASREQFF

D: TRBD2
V: TRBV2
size: few
J: TRBJ2-4
DNA: TGTGCCAGCACGGGTTGGGGACTAGCGGGAGAAGCCAAAAACATTCAGTACTTC
CDR3: CASTGWGLAGEAKNIQYF

D: -
V: TRBV20-1
size: -
J: TRBJ1-1
DNA: TGCAGTGCTAGGGAGGGGTACACTGAAGCTTTCTTT
CDR3: CSAREGYTEAFF

D: -
V: TRBV15
size: -
J: TRBJ1-5
DNA: TGTGCCACCAGCGGGGGTCTTATCCAGCCCCAGCATTTT
CDR3: CATSGGLIQPQHF

D: TRBD2
V: TRBV2
size: many
J: TRBJ2-1
DNA: TGTGCCAGCAGTGAAAGAACTAGCGGTAACAATGAGCAGTTCTTC
CDR3: CASSERTSGNNEQFF

D: -
V: TRBV27
size: many
J: TRBJ1-1
DNA: TGTGCCAGCAGTTTAAGTCGGGCTATGAACACTGAAGCTTTCTTT
CDR3: CASSLSRAMNTEAFF

D: TRBD2
V: TRBV27
size: few
J: TRBJ2-2
DNA: TGTGCCAGCAGTTCTAGCGGGAGGCTTGAGCTGTTTTTT
CDR3: CASSSSGRLELFF

D: -
V: TRBV9
size: -
J: TRBJ1-1
DNA: TGTGCCAGCAGCCAGGTGGTAGGAAACACTGAAGCTTTCTTT
CDR3: CASSQVVGNTEAFF

D: TRBD2
V: TRBV5-1
size: -
J: TRBJ2-5
DNA: TGCGCCAGCAGCTTGGGGGCGGCGGGAGTGGAGACCCAGTACTTC
CDR3: CASSLGAAGVETQYF

D: -
V: TRBV12-3/TRBV12-4
size: many
J: TRBJ1-1
DNA: TGTGCCAGCAGGACCACGGGGGGGACTGAAGCTTTCTTT
CDR3: CASRTTGGTEAFF

D: -
V: TRBV5-1
size: many
J: TRBJ2-1
DNA: TGCGCCAGCAGCTTGGACCAGGGTAGGTCTAATGAGCAGTTCTTC
CDR3: CASSLDQGRSNEQFF